This TCR beta chain was recovered during a study of beta chain features in type 1 diabetes. CDR3 length: 16 residues. V was clipped by 4 bases and J by 0 bases, with 14 bases between them. The V gene's germline CDR1 is SGHRS and CDR2 YFSETQ. A few counts support this clone. Expressed TCRB transcripts got sequenced, as all isolated RNA was reverse transcribed. Profiling relied on immunoSEQ multiplex PCR, and the TCRdb table lists in-frame clones only, not all of them. The top ten hold 0.35% to 0.45% of the sample, which has tens of thousands of clones, about a third seen once. The TCR originated in a young woman in good health. Sequenced material: stem cell memory CD4+ T cells from blood. This chain connects TRBV5-1 to TRBJ2-1, with D perhaps TRBD2 (6 bases). The CDR3 nucleotides are TGCGCCAGCAGCCCGCCCCTAGCGAGCTCCTACAATGAGCAGTTCTTC. Translating gives CASSPPLASSYNEQFF.